This TCR beta chain was found in a study of T cells in Graves' hyperthyroidism and ophthalmopathy. This clonotype appeared many times. What it recognizes is unknown. Authors of the study amplified TCR beta CDR3 regions from RNA transcripts. Researchers ran a first-round RT-PCR on the TCR CDR3 using the HTBI primer set. Via MiXCR, TCRdb re-called the multiplex PCR reads, giving one row per CDR3 protein. The sample consists of around 440,000 distinct CDR3 sequences, around 14% of them appearing once. The study enrolled patients aged 18 to 65 with newly diagnosed hyperthyroidism of under 2 months' duration. Diagnoses were established using clinical symptoms, serum thyroxine and TRAb, thyroid ultrasound and orbital computed tomography. The PBMCs were taken from around 9.1 ml of fresh peripheral blood. Study-wide findings and caveats: Ophthalmopathy and stable hyperthyroidism were separated by a 13 V-J model.

With V trimmed by 1 base and J by 3 bases, 2 bases remained unmatched. The CDR3 consists of 15 residues. The origin of this receptor is a woman aged 18-30 years with Graves' hyperthyroidism. The gene calls are TRBV12-3 or TRBV12-4 and TRBJ2-3; 9 nucleotides align to TRBD2. The material sequenced was blood. This CDR3 is CASSLVTSGTDTQYF. The CDR3 nucleotides are TGTGCCAGCAGTTTAGTCACTAGCGGGACAGATACGCAGTATTTT.